Given below is one T cell receptor beta chain in context. Antigen unknown. This sample is part of a study of T cell repertoires in cytomegalovirus infection. TCRdb reprocessed the reads via MiXCR and lists one record per CDR3 protein. The table shows roughly 570,000 distinct CDR3 sequences, with just under 40% occurring only once. This CDR3 has 17 residues. The germline CDR1 and CDR2 sequences are SGHTA and FQGNSA. Trimming removed 2 bases from V and 8 bases from J; junction bases left unmatched: 10. The V call is TRBV7-2, the J call TRBJ2-1; TRBD1 matches at 12 bases. The source material was cultured PBMCs, sampled from culture after CMV antigen stimulation. This TCR came from a human donor in good health (CMV status not recorded). Some clones in this sample may be carry-over from other donors' samples. The DNA of the CDR3 is TGTGCCAGCAGCTTACATCTTGGGACAGGGGGCAGAGATGAGCAGTTCTTC. This encodes CASSLHLGTGGRDEQFF.